This T cell receptor beta chain was identified in a study of glioma-infiltrating T cells after dendritic cell vaccination. Study-wide background: Patients had newly diagnosed or recurrent glioblastoma and received dendritic cell vaccines.

The CDR3 is 14 residues long. Looked up from germline, CDR1 is SGDLS and CDR2 is YYNGEE. Trimming shortened V by 5 bases and J by 3 bases, and 14 bases separated the two germline ends. Regarding time point: after dendritic cell vaccination, including at tumor progression/relapse. Up to roughly 2 ug genomic DNA was used for TCRB CDR3 amplification. TCRdb's table, derived via immunoSEQ multiplex PCR, lists solely in-frame clones and lacks some. Here the sample spans around 92,000 clones, about 85% being singletons. The sequence was collected from a human donor with glioblastoma. Sample: blood, taken after dendritic cell vaccination. V and J are TRBV9 and TRBJ1-1; maybe TRBD1 (6 bases). CDR3 DNA: TGTGCCAGCAGTCGTGCAGGGGCGGACACTGAAGCTTTCTTT. This gives the protein CASSRAGADTEAFF.